Following are 10 T cell receptor beta chains from one sample sequenced in a study of graft-versus-host responses after intestinal transplantation. The assay was immunoSEQ multiplex PCR, and TCRdb's table has in-frame clones only and misses some. This repertoire shows tens of thousands of clones, approximately 90% found once; its top ten account for roughly 0.72%. This specimen consisted of PBMCs, obtained 98 days after intestinal transplantation. Receptors originate from a human patient who received an intestinal transplant, so some T cells may come from the graft donor.

V and J are TRBV15 and TRBJ1-4; possibly TRBD1 for D (5 bases). Germline V gene sequence: CDR1 LNHNV, CDR2 YYDKDF (reference sequence). CDR3 length: 13 amino acids. Trimming took off 6 bases at V and 7 bases at J, with 12 bases between the two ends. CDR3: CATSPTVREKLFF. The DNA of the CDR3 is TGTGCCACCAGTCCGACAGTACGTGAAAAACTGTTTTTT.

The chain couples TRBV15 to TRBJ2-1; possible D gene TRBD1, 6 bases. CDR3 length equals 15 residues. In germline, CDR1 is LNHNV, CDR2 YYDKDF (reference sequence). Trimming pared 0 bases from V and 5 bases from J, leaving 11 bases between. The CDR3 coding sequence is TGTGCCACCAGCAGAGATCGAACAGGGCACAATGAGCAGTTCTTC. This gives the protein CATSRDRTGHNEQFF. Full variable domain (outside the CDR3, taken from reference TRBV15 and TRBJ2-1): DAMVIQNPRYQVTQFGKPVTLSCSQTLNHNVMYWYQQKSSQAPKLLFHYYDKDFNNEADTPDNFQSRRPNTSFCFLDIRSPGLGDTAMYLCATSRDRTGHNEQFFGPGTRLTVL.

The CDR3 coding sequence is TGTGCCAGCAGCACCGTAGCGGGGTCCTACAATGAGCAGTTCTTC. This sequence encodes CASSTVAGSYNEQFF. The chain couples TRBV13 to TRBJ2-1; 8 nucleotides line up with TRBD2. The CDR3 extends over 15 amino acids. V was pared by 5 bases and J by 1 base, with 4 bases of the junction left unmatched. CDR1 is PRHDT, CDR2 FYEKMQ, per germline (reference sequence).

This rearrangement joins TRBV2 to TRBJ1-3; D remains unclear. V dropped 3 bases and J dropped 1 base, with 7 bases sitting between them. Germline CDR1 is SNHLY and CDR2 is FYNNEI. The CDR3 extends over 14 amino acids. CDR3 sequence reads: CASSEQVSGNTIYF. The CDR3 DNA reads TGTGCCAGCAGTGAGCAAGTATCTGGAAACACCATATATTTT.

The rearrangement uses TRBV28 and TRBJ1-2, with D unresolved. Germline V CDR1 and CDR2: MDHEN, SYDVKM. The germline V and J ends were trimmed by 1 base and 4 bases, with 7 bases remaining between them. The CDR3 totals 13 residues. The CDR3 protein is CASSLLAVYGYTF. The CDR3 coding sequence is TGTGCCAGCAGTTTATTGGCGGTCTATGGCTACACCTTC.

The J gene is TRBJ2-7, the V gene TRBV2; a possible D gene is TRBD1 (6 bases). This CDR3 spans 13 amino acids. Germline V gives CDR1 SNHLY, CDR2 FYNNEI. V was cut by 8 bases and J by 3 bases, with 14 bases left in between. The CDR3 reads CASCRDTNYEQYF. The CDR3 bases are TGTGCCAGCTGTAGGGACACAAACTACGAGCAGTACTTC.

The CDR3 loop reads CASSRRGDTQYF. In DNA, the CDR3 is TGTGCCAGCAGTCGAAGGGGTGATACGCAGTATTTT. The V and J genes are TRBV6-5 and TRBJ2-3, with D tentatively TRBD1 (5 bases). The germline gives CDR1 MNHEY, CDR2 SVGAGI. The V gene lost 5 bases and the J gene lost 6 bases, with 9 bases spanning the gap. The CDR3 runs to 12 residues.

This chain connects TRBV28 to TRBJ2-5, with 8 bases fitting TRBD2. Germline trimming cut 4 bases from V and 5 bases from J; bases unmatched to any gene: 6. There are 14 residues in the CDR3. Germline CDR1 reads MDHEN; CDR2 reads SYDVKM. CDR3 DNA: TGTGCCAGCAGTTCCCCCGGCGGGGGGGAGACCCAGTACTTC. Protein: CASSSPGGGETQYF.

The genes are TRBV15 and TRBJ1-6; no definite D call. Trimming removed 1 base from V and 3 bases from J, with 10 bases in between. From germline, CDR1 is LNHNV and CDR2 YYDKDF (reference sequence). The CDR3 is 16 amino acids. For the CDR3, the DNA is TGTGCCACCAGCAGAGGTCGGGATAGCTATAATTCACCCCTCCACTTT. Protein product: CATSRGRDSYNSPLHF.

The J gene is TRBJ1-1, the V gene TRBV9, with 12 bases that match TRBD1. The CDR3 is made up of 15 amino acids. After removal of 4 bases from V and 5 bases from J, the junction contained 6 bases not matched to a gene. CDR1 and CDR2 from the germline V gene are SGDLS and YYNGEE. Here the CDR3 reads CASSPWGQGATEAFF. CDR3 sequence (DNA): TGTGCCAGCAGCCCCTGGGGACAGGGGGCAACTGAAGCTTTCTTT.